The text below deals with one T cell receptor (beta chain). This CDR3 is 13 amino acids long. Trimming at V came to 7 bases and at J to 4 bases, leaving 5 bases not matched to a gene. The germline V gene encodes CDR1 MGHDK and CDR2 SYGVNS. Using a J-beta primer mix together with a sample-barcoded 5' primer, a second PCR was run for roughly 6 to 12 cycles. TCRdb redid the calling of the 5' RACE reads with MiXCR, one entry per CDR3 protein. The table has hundreds of thousands of distinct CDR3 sequences, roughly 50% seen once. This sample was taken from a study of blood T cells in healthy people across ages.

J is TRBJ2-7 and V is TRBV25-1, with 9 bases matching TRBD1. This TCR derives from an elderly man in good health. Material for sequencing was blood. CDR3 sequence reads: CASKRQGEYEQYF. In nucleotides, the CDR3 is TGTGCCAGCAAGAGACAGGGGGAGTACGAGCAGTACTTC.